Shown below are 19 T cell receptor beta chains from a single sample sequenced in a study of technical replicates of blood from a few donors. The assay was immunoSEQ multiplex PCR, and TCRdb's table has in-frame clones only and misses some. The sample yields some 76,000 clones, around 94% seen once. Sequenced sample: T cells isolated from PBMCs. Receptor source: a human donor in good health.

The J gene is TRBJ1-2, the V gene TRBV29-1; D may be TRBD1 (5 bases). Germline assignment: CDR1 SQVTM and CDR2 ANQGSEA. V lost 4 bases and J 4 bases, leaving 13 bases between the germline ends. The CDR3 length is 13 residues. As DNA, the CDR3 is TGCAGCGTTGCAGTAGGGCAGGGCTATGGCTACACCTTC. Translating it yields CSVAVGQGYGYTF.

CDR3 in DNA: TGCGCCAGCAGCTTTCAGACAGTGCCCACCGGGGAGCTGTTTTTT. Translation gives CASSFQTVPTGELFF. This sequence joins TRBV5-1 and TRBJ2-2; TRBD1 might be the D (5 bases). Germline V gene lookup returns CDR1 SGHRS and CDR2 YFSETQ. The CDR3 length is 15 residues. Trimming took 2 bases from V and 4 from J, leaving 12 bases between them.

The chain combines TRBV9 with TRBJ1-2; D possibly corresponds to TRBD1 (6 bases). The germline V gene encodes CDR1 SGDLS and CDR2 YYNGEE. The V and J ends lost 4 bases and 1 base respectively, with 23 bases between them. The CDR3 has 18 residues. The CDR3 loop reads CASSPYITGPHDNYGYTF. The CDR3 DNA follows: TGTGCCAGCAGCCCCTATATAACAGGGCCCCACGATAACTATGGCTACACCTTC. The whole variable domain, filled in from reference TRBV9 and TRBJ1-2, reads DSGVTQTPKHLITATGQRVTLRCSPRSGDLSVYWYQQSLDQGLQFLIQYYNGEERAKGNILERFSAQQFPDLHSELNLSSLELGDSALYFCASSPYITGPHDNYGYTFGSGTRLTVV.

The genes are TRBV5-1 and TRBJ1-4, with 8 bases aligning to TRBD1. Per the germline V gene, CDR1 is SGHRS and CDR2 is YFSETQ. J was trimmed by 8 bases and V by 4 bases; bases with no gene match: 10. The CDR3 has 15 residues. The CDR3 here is CASSDGGTGREKLFF. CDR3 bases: TGCGCCAGCAGCGACGGCGGGACAGGAAGGGAAAAACTGTTTTTT.

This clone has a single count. For the CDR3, the DNA is TGCGCCAGCAGCTTTATGTCGGGGGGAGGCACAGATACGCAGTATTTT. It is translated as CASSFMSGGGTDTQYF. The chain couples TRBV5-1 to TRBJ2-3; 7 bases are shared with TRBD2. Germline CDR1 SGHRS, CDR2 YFSETQ. The CDR3 contains 16 residues. V gave up 2 bases and J gave up 1 base; unmatched junction bases: 7.

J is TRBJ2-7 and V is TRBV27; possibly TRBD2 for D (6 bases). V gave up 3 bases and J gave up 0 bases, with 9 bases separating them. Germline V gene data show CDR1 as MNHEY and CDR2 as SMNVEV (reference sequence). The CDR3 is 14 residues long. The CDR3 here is CASSLGLGSYEQYF. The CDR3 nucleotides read TGTGCCAGCAGTTTGGGACTCGGCTCCTACGAGCAGTACTTC.

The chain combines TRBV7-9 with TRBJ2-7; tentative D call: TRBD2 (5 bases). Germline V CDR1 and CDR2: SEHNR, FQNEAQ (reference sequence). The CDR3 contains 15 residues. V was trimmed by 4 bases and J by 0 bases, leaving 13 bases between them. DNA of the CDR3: TGTGCCAGCAGCTCAACGGACTTCCGCTCCTACGAGCAGTACTTC. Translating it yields CASSSTDFRSYEQYF.

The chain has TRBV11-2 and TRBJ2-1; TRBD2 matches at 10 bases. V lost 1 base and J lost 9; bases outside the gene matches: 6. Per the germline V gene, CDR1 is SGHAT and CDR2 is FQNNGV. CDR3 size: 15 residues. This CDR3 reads CASSLGLAGAGEQFF. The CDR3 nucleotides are TGTGCCAGCAGCTTAGGGCTAGCGGGAGCTGGTGAGCAGTTCTTC. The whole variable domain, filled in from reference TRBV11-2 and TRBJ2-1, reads EAGVAQSPRYKIIEKRQSVAFWCNPISGHATLYWYQQILGQGPKLLIQFQNNGVVDDSQLPKDRFSAERLKGVDSTLKIQPAKLEDSAVYLCASSLGLAGAGEQFFGPGTRLTVL.

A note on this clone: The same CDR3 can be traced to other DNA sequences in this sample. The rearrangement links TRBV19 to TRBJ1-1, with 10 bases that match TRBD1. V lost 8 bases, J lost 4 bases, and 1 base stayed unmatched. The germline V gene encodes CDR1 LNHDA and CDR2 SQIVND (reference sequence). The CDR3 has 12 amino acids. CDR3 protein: CASRTGGTEAFF. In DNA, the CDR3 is TGTGCCAGTCGGACAGGGGGCACTGAAGCTTTCTTT. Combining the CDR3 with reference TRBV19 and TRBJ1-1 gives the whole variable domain DGGITQSPKYLFRKEGQNVTLSCEQNLNHDAMYWYRQDPGQGLRLIYYSQIVNDFQKGDIAEGYSVSREKKESFPLTVTSAQKNPTAFYLCASRTGGTEAFFGQGTRLTVV.

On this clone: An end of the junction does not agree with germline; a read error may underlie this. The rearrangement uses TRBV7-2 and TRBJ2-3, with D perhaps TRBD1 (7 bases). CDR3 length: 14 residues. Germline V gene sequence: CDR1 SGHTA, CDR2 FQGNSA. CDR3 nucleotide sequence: TGTGCCAGCAGCCTAGCGACAGGGCGGGATACGCAGTATTTT. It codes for CASSLATGRDTQYF. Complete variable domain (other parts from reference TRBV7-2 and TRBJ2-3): GAGVSQSPSNKVTEKGKDVELRCDPISGHTALYWYRQSLGQGLEFLIYFQGNSAPDKSGLPSDRFSAERTGGSVSTLTIQRTQQEDSAVYLCASSLATGRDTQYFGPGTRLTVL.

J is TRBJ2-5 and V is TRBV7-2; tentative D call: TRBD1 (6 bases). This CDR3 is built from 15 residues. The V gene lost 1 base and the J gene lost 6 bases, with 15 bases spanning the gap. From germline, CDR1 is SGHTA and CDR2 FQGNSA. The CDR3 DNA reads TGTGCCAGCAGCTTAGGAGGTAGGGGGAAGAAGACCCAGTACTTC. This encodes CASSLGGRGKKTQYF. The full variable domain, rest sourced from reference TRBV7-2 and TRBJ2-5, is GAGVSQSPSNKVTEKGKDVELRCDPISGHTALYWYRQSLGQGLEFLIYFQGNSAPDKSGLPSDRFSAERTGGSVSTLTIQRTQQEDSAVYLCASSLGGRGKKTQYFGPGTRLLVL.

This chain's CDR3 is CASNRFSTSTDTQYF. CDR3 bases: TGTGCCAGCAACCGATTTTCTACTAGCACAGATACGCAGTATTTT. V usage is TRBV7-9 and J usage is TRBJ2-3; D is ambiguous. Deletions cut 7 bases from V and 0 bases from J, with 14 bases between. Per the germline V gene, CDR1 is SEHNR and CDR2 is FQNEAQ (reference sequence). CDR3 length: 15 amino acids.

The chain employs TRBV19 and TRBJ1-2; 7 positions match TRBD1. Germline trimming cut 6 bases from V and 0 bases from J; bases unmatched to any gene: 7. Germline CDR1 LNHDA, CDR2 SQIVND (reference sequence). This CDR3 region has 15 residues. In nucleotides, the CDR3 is TGTGCCAGTAGGAGGGAGACAGGGTCTAACTATGGCTACACCTTC. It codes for CASRRETGSNYGYTF.

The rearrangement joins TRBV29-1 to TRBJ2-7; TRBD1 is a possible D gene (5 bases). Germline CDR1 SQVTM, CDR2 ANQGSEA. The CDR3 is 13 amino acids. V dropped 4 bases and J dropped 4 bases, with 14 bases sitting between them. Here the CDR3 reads CSVGGGPRYEQYF. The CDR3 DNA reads TGCAGCGTTGGGGGCGGACCTAGATACGAGCAGTACTTC.

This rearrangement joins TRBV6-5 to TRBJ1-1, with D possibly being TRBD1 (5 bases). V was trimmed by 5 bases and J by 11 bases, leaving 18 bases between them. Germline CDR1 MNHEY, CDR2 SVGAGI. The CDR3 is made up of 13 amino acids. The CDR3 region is CASSPSRRGLAFF. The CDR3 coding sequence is TGTGCCAGCAGTCCCTCACGTAGGGGTCTGGCTTTCTTT.

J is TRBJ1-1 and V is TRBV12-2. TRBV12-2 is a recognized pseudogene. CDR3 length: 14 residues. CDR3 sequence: CASREGGESTEAFF. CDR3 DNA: TGTGCAAGTCGCGAAGGGGGGGAAAGCACTGAAGCTTTCTTT.

The CDR3 DNA reads as TGTGCCAGCAGCTTTGGGCGGGAGAATGAGCAGTTCTTC. It encodes CASSFGRENEQFF. The chain combines TRBV11-3 with TRBJ2-1; 7 bases are a match to TRBD2. The ends lost 3 bases at V and 7 bases at J; junction bases unmatched: 3. Germline assignment: CDR1 SGHNT and CDR2 YENEEA. This CDR3 has 13 amino acids.

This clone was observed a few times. CDR3 sequence reads: CSAWARRAFF. CDR3 coding DNA: TGCAGTGCTTGGGCGCGTCGAGCTTTCTTT. The chain carries TRBV20-1 and TRBJ1-1; no firm D call. In germline, CDR1 is DFQATT, CDR2 SNEGSKA (reference sequence). The CDR3 is made up of 10 amino acids. Trimming removed 5 bases from V and 10 bases from J, with 11 bases in between.

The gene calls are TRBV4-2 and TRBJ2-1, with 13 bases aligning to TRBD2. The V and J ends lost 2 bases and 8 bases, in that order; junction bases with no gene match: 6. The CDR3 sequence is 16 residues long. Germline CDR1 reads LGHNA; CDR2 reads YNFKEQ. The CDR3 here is CASSQLGLAGVYEQFF. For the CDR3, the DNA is TGTGCCAGCAGCCAACTAGGACTAGCGGGAGTCTATGAGCAGTTCTTC.